Sequencing of this T cell receptor (beta chain) was carried out in a study of shared T cell receptors in the human thymus. V lost 7 bases and J lost 4; bases outside the gene matches: 19. CDR1 is MNHEY and CDR2 is SMNVEV in the germline V gene (reference sequence). This CDR3 region has 18 residues. The assay was immunoSEQ multiplex PCR, and TCRdb's table has in-frame clones only and misses some. The sample has 650,000 to 950,000 clones; 75% to 90% are singletons. The same sample was also studied in work on human thymus T cells. That paper notes: Infants served as donors; they were healthy and Finnish and were having corrective surgery for congenital heart defects. Thymic resections from corrective heart surgery supplied the tissue.

The clonotype was recovered from a girl younger than two with a congenital heart defect. The chain uses TRBV27 and TRBJ2-1; 7 bases agree with TRBD2. Sequencing used thymocytes. The CDR3 nucleotides are TGTGCCAGCACCCAAAGGGCCAGAGAGCGGGGAGGGTACAATGAGCAGTTCTTC. This sequence encodes CASTQRARERGGYNEQFF.